This TCR beta chain came from a study of beta chain features in type 1 diabetes. Whole-study results and caveats: Sampled from patients, naive, central memory and Treg TCRB repertoires appeared more similar than those sampled from healthy donors. People with Type 1 diabetes carried modestly yet significantly shorter TCRB CDR3s in all four CD4+ subsets.

Losses at the gene ends were 7 bases for V and 6 bases for J; bases not matched to a gene: 6. Germline V gene sequence: CDR1 LNHDA, CDR2 SQIVND (reference sequence). The CDR3 covers 13 residues. For this clone: What it binds is not known.

The whole isolated RNA underwent reverse transcription, so sequencing captured expressed TCRB transcripts. Profiling relied on immunoSEQ multiplex PCR, and the TCRdb table lists in-frame clones only, not all of them. Among some 130,000 clones, around 8.8% were seen once, and the ten largest hold around 0.75%. The rearrangement joins TRBV19 to TRBJ1-2; TRBD1 matches 9 bases. This sequence originates from a man in his thirties or forties with type 1 diabetes. Source material: central memory CD4+ T cells from blood. Here the CDR3 DNA reads TGTGCCAGTATCGACAGGGGGTCGGATGGCTACACCTTC. This gives the protein CASIDRGSDGYTF.